This T cell receptor (beta chain) was obtained from a study of regulatory T cells in long-lasting Graves disease. CDR3 regions were amplified by Arm-PCR using iRepertoire HTBI primers to build TCR beta libraries. In TCRdb, the multiplex PCR reads were re-called with MiXCR into one record per CDR3 protein. The table includes 250,000 to 400,000 distinct CDR3 sequences, about 20% detected once. Study results and limitations: Persistent disease favored TRBV28, TRBJ1-2 and TRBJ2-5.

This clonotype has at least ten counts. What it recognizes is unknown. Germline V CDR1 and CDR2: DFQATT, SNEGSKA (reference sequence). J was trimmed by 0 bases and V by 0 bases; bases with no gene match: 10. The length of the CDR3 is 18 residues. Time point in this sample: newly diagnosed GD, antithyroid drugs for less than 3 months. TCR sequences were obtained from RNA taken from PBMCs. The sample was peripheral blood mononuclear cells (PBMCs), taken at new diagnosis, from a patient treated with antithyroid drugs. The rearrangement uses TRBV20-1 and TRBJ2-1; 8 positions match TRBD1. The sequence was collected from a female donor with Graves disease. The CDR3 coding sequence is TGCAGTGCTAGAGATGTGACAGGGGTCAAGAGCTCCTACAATGAGCAGTTCTTC. It translates to CSARDVTGVKSSYNEQFF.